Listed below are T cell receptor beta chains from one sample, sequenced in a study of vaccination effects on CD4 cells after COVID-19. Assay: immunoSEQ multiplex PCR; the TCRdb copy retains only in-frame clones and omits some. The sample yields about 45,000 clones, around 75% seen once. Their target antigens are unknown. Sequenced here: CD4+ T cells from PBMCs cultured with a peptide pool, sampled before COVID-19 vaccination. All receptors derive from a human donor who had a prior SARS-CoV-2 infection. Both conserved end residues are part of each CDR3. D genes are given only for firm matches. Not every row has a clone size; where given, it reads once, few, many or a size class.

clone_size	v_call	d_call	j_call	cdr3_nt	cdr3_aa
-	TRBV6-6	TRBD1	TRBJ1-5	TGTGTCAGCCCGGGACAGGGGGTCAATCAGCCCCAGCATTTT	CVSPGQGVNQPQHF
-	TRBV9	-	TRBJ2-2	TGTGCCAGCAGTGATAATGCTAGAACCCACCGGGAGCTGTTTTTT	CASSDNARTHRELFF
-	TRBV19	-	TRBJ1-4	TGTGCCAGTAGTATAACCCCGAGGAAGGGTGAAAAACTGTTTTTT	CASSITPRKGEKLFF
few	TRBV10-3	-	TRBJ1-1	TGTGCCATCAGTGACAGGGACGACACTGAAGCTTTCTTT	CAISDRDDTEAFF
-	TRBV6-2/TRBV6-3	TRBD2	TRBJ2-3	TGTGCCAGCAGTTTCGCCGGGGGGACGATACGGCCAGATACGCAGTATTTT	CASSFAGGTIRPDTQYF
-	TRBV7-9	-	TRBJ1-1	TGTGCCAGCAGCTTATTAAACACTGAAGCTTTCTTT	CASSLLNTEAFF
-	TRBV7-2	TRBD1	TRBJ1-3	TGTGCCAGCAGCTCACAGACAGGGTATGGAAACACCATATATTTT	CASSSQTGYGNTIYF
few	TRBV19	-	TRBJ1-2	TGTGCCAGTAGTGTCACAGGGTCTCGCGGCTACACCTTC	CASSVTGSRGYTF
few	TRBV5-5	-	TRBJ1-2	TGTGCCAGCAGCTTCTCTTACTTCCCAGGCTACACCTTC	CASSFSYFPGYTF
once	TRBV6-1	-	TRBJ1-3	TGTGCCAGCAGTGAAACACAACCCGGTGAAGACACCATATATTTT	CASSETQPGEDTIYF
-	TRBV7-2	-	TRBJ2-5	TGTGCCAGCAGCTTAGTAGCATCTATTTGGGAGACCCAGTACTTC	CASSLVASIWETQYF
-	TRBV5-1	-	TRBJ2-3	TGCGCCACCAGGGACTCAGTCGGCACAGATACGCAGTATTTT	CATRDSVGTDTQYF
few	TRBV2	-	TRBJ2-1	TGTGCCAGCAGTGAAGAATTCAGCGAGCAGTTCTTC	CASSEEFSEQFF
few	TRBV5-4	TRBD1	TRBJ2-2	TGTGCCAGCAGCTCCGAACGGGACAGATTAACCGGGGAGCTGTTTTTT	CASSSERDRLTGELFF
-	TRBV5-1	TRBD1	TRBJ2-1	TGCGCCAGCAAAATAGGGACAGGGAGCTCCTACAATGAGCAGTTCTTC	CASKIGTGSSYNEQFF
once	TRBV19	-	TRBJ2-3	TGTGCCAGTAGCCCTGGGGGGTTCACAGATACGCAGTATTTT	CASSPGGFTDTQYF
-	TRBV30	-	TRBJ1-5	TGTGCCTGGAGTTTTAAGGGGGGCCAGCCCCAGCATTTT	CAWSFKGGQPQHF
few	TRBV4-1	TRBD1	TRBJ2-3	TGCGCCAGCAGCCAAGATGTCGGGACAGGGTTCTATCGGGTTACGCAGTATTTT	CASSQDVGTGFYRVTQYF
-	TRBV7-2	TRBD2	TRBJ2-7	TGTGCCAGCAGCCCAGGACTAGCGGGAGTTTACTACGAGCAGTACTTC	CASSPGLAGVYYEQYF
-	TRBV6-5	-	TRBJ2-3	TGTGCCAGCAGTTACTCCTCGGAGGGCACAGATACGCAGTATTTT	CASSYSSEGTDTQYF
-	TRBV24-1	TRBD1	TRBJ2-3	TGTGCCACCAGTCGACAGGGGGTAGATACGCAGTATTTT	CATSRQGVDTQYF
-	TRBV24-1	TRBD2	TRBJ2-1	TGTGCCACCGGGGGGGTATACAATGAGCAGTTCTTC	CATGGVYNEQFF
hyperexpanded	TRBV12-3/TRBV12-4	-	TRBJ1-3	TGTGCCAGCAGTTTGAGCCCTGGGAACACCATATATTTT	CASSLSPGNTIYF
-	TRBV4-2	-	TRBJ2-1	TGTGCCAGCAGCCCCCCTCTGGCAGTTTACAATGAGCAGTTCTTC	CASSPPLAVYNEQFF
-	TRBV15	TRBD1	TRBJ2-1	TGTGCCACCAGCAGTGGGACAGGGGCATACAATGAGCAGTTCTTC	CATSSGTGAYNEQFF
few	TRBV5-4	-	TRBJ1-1	TGTGCCAGCAGCCGCAAGTCTGAAGCTTTCTTT	CASSRKSEAFF
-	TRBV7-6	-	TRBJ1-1	TGTGCCAGCAGCACACGGGGGGGGAACACTGAAGCTTTCTTT	CASSTRGGNTEAFF
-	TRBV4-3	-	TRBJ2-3	TGCGCCAGCAGCCAAGGCCAATCTGTTGCGGGTACGCAGTATTTT	CASSQGQSVAGTQYF
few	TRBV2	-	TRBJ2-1	TGTGCCAGCAGTGCGCTAAATGAGCAGTTCTTC	CASSALNEQFF
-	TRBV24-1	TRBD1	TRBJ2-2	TGTGCCACCAGCCCGGACAGGGGGAACACCGGGGAGCTGTTTTTT	CATSPDRGNTGELFF
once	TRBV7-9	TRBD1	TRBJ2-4	TGTGCCAGCAGCTTAGGATTTGGCAGGGGGACCCAAAACATTCAGTACTTC	CASSLGFGRGTQNIQYF
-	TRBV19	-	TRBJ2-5	TGTGCCAGTTCCAGACAGCGCCAAGAGACCCAGTACTTC	CASSRQRQETQYF
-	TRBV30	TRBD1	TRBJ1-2	TGTGCCTGGTGGGCCCCGAGACAGGGGGCCAACTATGGCTACACCTTC	CAWWAPRQGANYGYTF
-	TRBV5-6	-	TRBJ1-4	TGTGCCAGCAGCCTGCGGACAGTTAATGAAAAACTGTTTTTT	CASSLRTVNEKLFF
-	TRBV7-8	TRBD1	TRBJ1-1	TGTGCCAGCAGCTTAGCCCCAAGGACAGGGGGCGGTTCTGAAGCTTTCTTT	CASSLAPRTGGGSEAFF
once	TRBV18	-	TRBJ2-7	TGTGCCAGCTCACTTGTAGCACAGGGCGGCACCTACGAGCAGTACTTC	CASSLVAQGGTYEQYF
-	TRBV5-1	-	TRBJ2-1	TGCCTCAGAGGGGGTAATGAGCAGTTCTTC	CLRGGNEQFF
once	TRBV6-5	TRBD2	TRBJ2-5	TGTGCCAGCAGGAGCGGGGATCAAGAGACCCAGTACTTC	CASRSGDQETQYF
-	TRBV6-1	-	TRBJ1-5	TGTGCCAGCAGTGAAGTGGCAGGGTCAAATCAGCCCCAGCATTTT	CASSEVAGSNQPQHF
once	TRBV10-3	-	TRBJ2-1	TGTGCCACCAACGACGGGGGCCTTAGCAATGAGCAGTTCTTC	CATNDGGLSNEQFF
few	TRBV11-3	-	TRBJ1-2	TGTGCCAGCAGCAGAACCGGGTTCAATCAAAGGGCATTAGGCTACACCTTC	CASSRTGFNQRALGYTF
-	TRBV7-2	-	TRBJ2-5	TGTGCCAGCAGCTTTAGAGCGAGGTGGGAGACCCAGTACTTC	CASSFRARWETQYF
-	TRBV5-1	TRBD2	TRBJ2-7	TGCGCCAGCAGTTCCCCCGGGACTAGCGGGAGCGTCGACGAGCAGTACTTC	CASSSPGTSGSVDEQYF
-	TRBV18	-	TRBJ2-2	TGTGCCAGCTCACCAGGGACCGGGGAGCTGTTTTTT	CASSPGTGELFF
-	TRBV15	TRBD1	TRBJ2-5	TGTGCCACCAGCGAGGACAGGGGGATCGGGACCCAGTACTTC	CATSEDRGIGTQYF
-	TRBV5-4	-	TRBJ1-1	TGTGCCAGCAGCCCGGCTGGGCGGATGAACACTGAAGCTTTCTTT	CASSPAGRMNTEAFF
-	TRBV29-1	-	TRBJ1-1	TGCAGCGTTGCGCCAAACCAGAACACTGAAGCTTTCTTT	CSVAPNQNTEAFF
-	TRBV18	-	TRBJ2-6	TGTGCCAGCTCACCCCTCGAGACTGGGGCCAACGTCCTGACTTTC	CASSPLETGANVLTF
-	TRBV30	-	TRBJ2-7	TGTGCCTGGACGAGGCGGCCTAAGGCTCGCGAGCAGTACTTC	CAWTRRPKAREQYF
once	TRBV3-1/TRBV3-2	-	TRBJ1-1	TGTGCCAGCAGCCAAGGCGGGGGCACTGAAGCTTTCTTT	CASSQGGGTEAFF
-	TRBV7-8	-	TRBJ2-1	TGTGCCAGCAGCTTAGTAGGACAGTTCTCGAATGAGCAGTTCTTC	CASSLVGQFSNEQFF
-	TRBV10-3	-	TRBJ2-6	TGTGCCATCAGGGACGGGACGGCTGGGGCCAACGTCCTGACTTTC	CAIRDGTAGANVLTF
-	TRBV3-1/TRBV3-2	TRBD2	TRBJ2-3	TGTGCCAGCAGCCAAGGGGGTGAGCGGGGGGGTCGAGATACGCAGTATTTT	CASSQGGERGGRDTQYF
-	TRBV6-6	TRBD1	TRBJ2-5	TGTGCCAGCGCGCCGGGACAGCTACAAGAGACCCAGTACTTC	CASAPGQLQETQYF
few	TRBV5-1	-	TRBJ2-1	TGCGCCAGCAGCTTGGTGGCGGCCTACAATGAGCAGTTCTTC	CASSLVAAYNEQFF
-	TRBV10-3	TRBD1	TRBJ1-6	TGTGCCATCGGACAGGGGGCGGCCGAGTACTCACCCCTCCACTTT	CAIGQGAAEYSPLHF
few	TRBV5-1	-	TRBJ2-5	TGCGCCAGCAGCTTTAGTCCCGGAGGGCAAGAGACCCAGTACTTC	CASSFSPGGQETQYF